The 29 T cell receptor beta chains below all came from one sample that was sequenced in a study of blood T cell repertoires in COVID-19 (dated by TCRdb to the early 2020s). Libraries came from the immunoSEQ multiplex PCR assay. TCRdb provides this immuneACCESS table in a form limited to in-frame rearrangements. Some clones are lacking; in checked studies, under half of them reflect an unresolved V gene, and why the rest are absent is not known. For this sample the table gives a few hundred thousand clones, of which more than 85% were detected only once. The ten largest clones take up more than 1% of the sample. Sequencing was carried out using PBMCs or T cells enriched from blood (not recorded which). The receptors derive from a woman aged 30 to 39 who had recovered from COVID-19.

The chain employs TRBV12-3 or TRBV12-4 and TRBJ2-5; D remains unclear. This CDR3 is built from 12 residues. The V gene lost 3 bases and the J gene lost 4 bases, with 6 bases spanning the gap. The chain's CDR3 is CASSFPGETQYF. The DNA for the CDR3 is TGTGCCAGCAGTTTCCCCGGAGAGACCCAGTACTTC.

The rearrangement joins TRBV7-2 to TRBJ1-3; possible D gene TRBD1, 6 bases. CDR3 length: 16 residues. Per the germline V gene, CDR1 is SGHTA and CDR2 is FQGNSA. Trimming took off 1 base at V and 4 bases at J, with 14 bases between the two ends. CDR3 DNA: TGTGCCAGCAGCTTAGGAACATGGGGGCTAGGAAACACCATATATTTT. Protein sequence: CASSLGTWGLGNTIYF.

This chain uses TRBV3-1 (or the pseudogene TRBV3-2) with TRBJ1-2; 7 nucleotides align to TRBD1. With 4 bases clipped from V and 7 bases from J, the junction kept 15 bases outside the gene matches. This CDR3 comprises 16 residues. Per the germline V gene, CDR1 is LGHDT and CDR2 is YNNKEL (reference sequence). CDR3 residues: CASSPGDSLPSGGYTF. CDR3 nucleotides: TGTGCCAGCAGCCCGGGGGACAGCCTTCCCTCTGGTGGCTACACCTTC.

This clone was picked up one time. The J gene is TRBJ1-5, the V gene TRBV6-1; D possibly corresponds to TRBD1 (5 bases). The germline V gene encodes CDR1 MNHNS and CDR2 SASEGT. This CDR3 comprises 19 residues. V was clipped by 0 bases and J by 6 bases, with 24 bases between them. CDR3 protein: CASSEAFRGRTERTQPQHF. DNA of the CDR3: TGTGCCAGCAGTGAAGCGTTTAGGGGAAGGACGGAGAGAACTCAGCCCCAGCATTTT.

The genes are TRBV11-1 and TRBJ2-5, with TRBD1 as a possible D gene (5 bases). The CDR3 has 15 amino acids. V gave up 4 bases and J gave up 2 bases, with 14 bases separating them. Germline V gives CDR1 SGHAT, CDR2 FQDESV (reference sequence). In nucleotides, the CDR3 is TGTGCCAGCAGCTCGTTAGGAGCAGGGCAAGAGACCCAGTACTTC. Encoded protein: CASSSLGAGQETQYF. The variable domain in full, with the rest retrieved from reference TRBV11-1 and TRBJ2-5, is EAEVAQSPRYKITEKSQAVAFWCDPISGHATLYWYRQILGQGPELLVQFQDESVVDDSQLPKDRFSAERLKGVDSTLKIQPAELGDSAMYLCASSSLGAGQETQYFGPGTRLLVL.

The chain is built from TRBV6-1 and TRBJ1-5; a weak D match, TRBD1 (5 bases). Germline-derived CDR1 and CDR2 are MNHNS and SASEGT. V lost 1 base and J 6 bases, leaving 16 bases between the germline ends. The CDR3 is 16 residues long. The CDR3, as DNA: TGTGCCAGCAGTGAAGGTATATCAGGGAGGCGTCAGCCCCAGCATTTT. This codes for CASSEGISGRRQPQHF.

V gene TRBV29-1 combines with J gene TRBJ1-6, with 7 bases that match TRBD1. Germline assignment: CDR1 SQVTM and CDR2 ANQGSEA. J gave up 3 bases and V 4 bases, and 0 bases lay outside the gene matches. The CDR3 spans 13 residues. DNA for the CDR3: TGCAGCGTTGGGGACAGCTATAATTCACCCCTCCACTTT. It translates to CSVGDSYNSPLHF.

Here the CDR3 reads CASSAGVGTQYF. The CDR3 DNA sequence: TGTGCCAGCAGCGCCGGGGTGGGGACGCAGTATTTT. The chain is built from TRBV9 and TRBJ2-3, with TRBD2 as a possible D gene (5 bases). The V gene's germline CDR1 is SGDLS and CDR2 YYNGEE. V lost 3 bases to trimming and J lost 9 bases, with 11 bases between them. The CDR3 has 12 amino acids.

This sequence joins TRBV6-5 and TRBJ2-7; TRBD1 might be the D (5 bases). This CDR3 region has 12 residues. The germline V and J ends were trimmed by 6 bases and 7 bases, with 13 bases remaining between them. Germline CDR1 reads MNHEY; CDR2 reads SVGAGI. The CDR3 loop reads CASRTVSREQYF. DNA of the CDR3: TGTGCCAGCAGGACAGTTTCTAGAGAGCAGTACTTC.

The V call is TRBV2, the J call TRBJ2-5; D may be TRBD1 (6 bases). The germline V and J ends were trimmed by 3 bases and 4 bases, with 15 bases remaining between them. The CDR3 runs to 15 residues. Germline loops: CDR1 SNHLY, CDR2 FYNNEI. DNA for the CDR3: TGTGCCAGCAGTGACGCCAGGGGCCTCCGAGAGACCCAGTACTTC. Translating it yields CASSDARGLRETQYF. The whole variable domain, remainder taken from reference TRBV2 and TRBJ2-5, is EPEVTQTPSHQVTQMGQEVILRCVPISNHLYFYWYRQILGQKVEFLVSFYNNEISEKSEIFDDQFSVERPDGSNFTLKIRSTKLEDSAMYFCASSDARGLRETQYFGPGTRLLVL.

The rearrangement uses TRBV20-1 and TRBJ1-6; a weak D match, TRBD1 (6 bases). The CDR3 is 14 amino acids. Germline V lookup: CDR1 DFQATT, CDR2 SNEGSKA (reference sequence). V was cut by 3 bases and J by 7 bases, with 13 bases left in between. The CDR3 DNA reads TGCAGTGCTAGTAGAGGCAGGGGAAATTCACCCCTCCACTTT. Amino acid sequence: CSASRGRGNSPLHF.

The rearrangement links TRBV6-1 to TRBJ1-6; TRBD1 matches 8 bases. CDR3 size: 17 residues. Trimming took 3 bases from V and 0 from J; bases not matched to a gene: 4. Germline V gene lookup returns CDR1 MNHNS and CDR2 SASEGT. This CDR3 reads CASSDGQGGSYNSPLHF. The CDR3 DNA reads TGTGCCAGCAGTGACGGACAGGGCGGCTCCTATAATTCACCCCTCCACTTT.

The rearrangement links TRBV5-1 to TRBJ2-7; 8 bases are shared with TRBD2. The CDR3 has 15 amino acids. After removal of 4 bases from V and 6 bases from J, the junction contained 12 bases not matched to a gene. Germline V gene sequence: CDR1 SGHRS, CDR2 YFSETQ. CDR3 in DNA: TGCGCCAGCAGCATCCGGGGGGGCGCTGCCGGCGAGCAGTACTTC. Its protein is CASSIRGGAAGEQYF.

The gene calls are TRBV7-9 and TRBJ2-5; 7 nucleotides match TRBD2. The junction had 4 bases not matched to a gene; V was cut back by 4 bases and J by 2 bases. CDR1 SEHNR and CDR2 FQNEAQ come from the germline V gene (reference sequence). The CDR3 covers 14 residues. CDR3 in amino acids: CASSSGLNQETQYF. CDR3 sequence (DNA): TGTGCCAGCAGCTCGGGACTAAATCAAGAGACCCAGTACTTC. Together with reference TRBV7-9 and TRBJ2-5, the CDR3 gives the full variable domain: DTGVSQNPRHKITKRGQNVTFRCDPISEHNRLYWYRQTLGQGPEFLTYFQNEAQLEKSRLLSDRFSAERPKGSFSTLEIQRTEQGDSAMYLCASSSGLNQETQYFGPGTRLLVL.

This chain joins TRBV12-3 or TRBV12-4 and TRBJ2-1; possibly TRBD2 for D (5 bases). This CDR3 is built from 11 residues. V dropped 3 bases and J dropped 9 bases, with 6 bases sitting between them. This CDR3 reads CASSLRAEQFF. Written as DNA, the CDR3 is TGTGCCAGCAGTTTGAGGGCTGAGCAGTTCTTC.

The chain links TRBV5-4 to TRBJ2-7, with 8 bases lining up with TRBD1. Germline CDR1 and CDR2: SGHNT and YYREEE (reference sequence). V shed 2 bases, J shed 0 bases, and the junction held 7 bases outside the gene matches. The CDR3 runs 16 residues. The DNA of the CDR3 is TGTGCCAGCAGCTTAGGACAGGGTGGGGGCTCCTACGAGCAGTACTTC. Its translation is CASSLGQGGGSYEQYF.

The table lists this clone with a count of one. CDR3 nucleotide sequence: TGTGCCAGCATGAAAGCGGGGTTCAATCAGCCCCAGCATTTT. Its translation: CASMKAGFNQPQHF. The chain couples TRBV6-5 to TRBJ1-5; no reliable D call. The CDR3 spans 14 residues. Germline V gene lookup returns CDR1 MNHEY and CDR2 SVGAGI. The V end was cut by 7 bases, the J end by 3 bases, with 13 bases between.

The chain recombines TRBV11-2 with TRBJ1-2; tentatively, D is TRBD1 (6 bases). V was clipped by 5 bases and J by 1 base, with 17 bases between them. Germline V lookup: CDR1 SGHAT, CDR2 FQNNGV. The length of the CDR3 is 16 residues. The CDR3 nucleotides are TGTGCCAGCAGCGCCACGACAGGAATTTTTAACTATGGCTACACCTTC. Its translation is CASSATTGIFNYGYTF. Variable domain in full (rest from reference TRBV11-2 and TRBJ1-2): EAGVAQSPRYKIIEKRQSVAFWCNPISGHATLYWYQQILGQGPKLLIQFQNNGVVDDSQLPKDRFSAERLKGVDSTLKIQPAKLEDSAVYLCASSATTGIFNYGYTFGSGTRLTVV.

V is TRBV14 and J is TRBJ1-5, with TRBD1 as a possible D gene (5 bases). The CDR3 is made up of 18 amino acids. The V end was cut by 1 base, the J end by 0 bases, with 16 bases between. Germline-derived CDR1 and CDR2 are SGHDN and FVKESK. The CDR3 loop reads CASSQGIGAVNSNQPQHF. CDR3 nucleotide sequence: TGTGCCAGCAGCCAAGGAATTGGGGCAGTTAATAGCAATCAGCCCCAGCATTTT.

This chain uses TRBV14 with TRBJ2-2; 7 bases align to TRBD1. CDR1 SGHDN and CDR2 FVKESK come from the germline V gene. The J segment lost 12 bases and the V segment lost 5 bases, leaving 15 bases of the junction unmatched. CDR3 length equals 15 residues. CDR3 amino acids: CASSWGQQSTAKLFF. DNA for the CDR3: TGTGCCAGCAGCTGGGGACAGCAAAGCACTGCCAAGCTGTTTTTT.

This chain connects TRBV13 to TRBJ1-2; perhaps TRBD1 as D (6 bases). CDR3 length: 18 amino acids. Germline V gene sequence: CDR1 PRHDT, CDR2 FYEKMQ (reference sequence). V lost 5 bases and J 5 bases, leaving 27 bases between the germline ends. CDR3 loop: CASSPNPVQGKRGYGYTF. The CDR3 DNA sequence: TGTGCCAGCAGCCCCAACCCCGTCCAAGGGAAGAGGGGGTATGGCTACACCTTC.

V and J are TRBV18 and TRBJ2-1, with 7 bases matching TRBD2. CDR1 is KGHSH, CDR2 LQKENI, per germline. This CDR3 has 15 residues. Unmatched junction bases numbered 8, after V lost 3 bases and J lost 6 bases. The CDR3 sequence: CASSPGTTSFNEQFF. CDR3 DNA: TGTGCCAGCTCACCCGGGACTACCTCGTTCAATGAGCAGTTCTTC.

The chain has TRBV28 and TRBJ2-1; 7 bases are shared with TRBD1. J lost 7 bases, V lost 5 bases, and 11 bases had no gene match. Germline V gene lookup returns CDR1 MDHEN and CDR2 SYDVKM. This CDR3 is built from 15 residues. The CDR3 protein is CASSAGGRAGNEQFF. CDR3 nucleotides: TGTGCCAGCAGTGCAGGGGGAAGGGCCGGGAATGAGCAGTTCTTC.

V and J are TRBV10-3 and TRBJ1-2; TRBD1 matches at 8 bases. Trimming took 4 bases from V and 6 from J; bases not matched to a gene: 7. Germline-derived CDR1 and CDR2 are ENHRY and SYGVKD. This CDR3 is 14 amino acids long. The CDR3 coding sequence is TGTGCCATCAGTGGAGACAGGGGTATGAATGGCTACACCTTC. It specifies CAISGDRGMNGYTF.

A single count supports this clone. The genes are TRBV10-1 and TRBJ2-3; 7 bases fit TRBD2. Germline CDR1 WNHNN, CDR2 SYGVQD (reference sequence). This CDR3 has 14 residues. Unmatched junction bases numbered 7, after V lost 8 bases and J lost 2 bases. The CDR3 region is CASAASGLTDTQYF. The CDR3 coding sequence is TGCGCCAGCGCGGCTAGCGGACTCACAGATACGCAGTATTTT.

This clone was observed once. The chain links TRBV10-3 to TRBJ1-5; D not resolved. CDR3 length: 16 amino acids. Looked up from germline, CDR1 is ENHRY and CDR2 is SYGVKD. The V end was cut by 4 bases, the J end by 5 bases, with 18 bases between. DNA of the CDR3: TGTGCCATCAGTGGTTCCCCCCGGGGAGACGATCAGCCCCAGCATTTT. Its protein product is CAISGSPRGDDQPQHF.

CDR3 amino acids: CAWSAQGNEQFF. The CDR3 coding sequence is TGTGCCTGGAGTGCGCAGGGAAATGAGCAGTTCTTC. The chain is built from TRBV30 and TRBJ2-1, with D tentatively TRBD1 (5 bases). CDR1 is GTSNPN, CDR2 SVGIG, per germline (reference sequence). V was cut by 1 base and J by 7 bases, with 8 bases left in between. The CDR3 consists of 12 residues.

The V call is TRBV27, the J call TRBJ2-4, with a weak D call TRBD2 (5 bases). This CDR3 is built from 13 residues. The germline gives CDR1 MNHEY, CDR2 SMNVEV (reference sequence). V was clipped by 5 bases and J by 6 bases, with 11 bases between them. The CDR3 nucleotides read TGTGCCAGCAGTCCATCCGGGATAAACATTCAGTACTTC. Its translation is CASSPSGINIQYF.

The rearrangement links TRBV7-8 to TRBJ1-2; no clear D. This CDR3 region has 17 residues. V lost 0 bases and J 0 bases, leaving 14 bases between the germline ends. Germline CDR1 is SGHVS and CDR2 is FQNEAQ. CDR3 bases: TGTGCCAGCAGCTTAGCTTCTTGGGCCCAAGCTAACTATGGCTACACCTTC. It is translated as CASSLASWAQANYGYTF. The full variable domain, completed using reference TRBV7-8 and TRBJ1-2, is GAGVSQSPRYKVAKRGQDVALRCDPISGHVSLFWYQQALGQGPEFLTYFQNEAQLDKSGLPSDRFFAERPEGSVSTLKIQRTQQEDSAVYLCASSLASWAQANYGYTFGSGTRLTVV.